This entry lists 2 T cell receptor beta chains sequenced from one sample in a study of low-dose radiotherapy and immunotherapy resistance in tumors. Indicated time point: after trial treatment. The treatment here: LDRT plus nivolumab, ipilimumab, low-dose cyclophosphamide and aspirin (RACIN trial). TRAV- and TRBV-specific primers, spanning alpha and beta chains, primed first-strand cDNA. For amplifying TCRs, the PCR ran for about 20 cycles with Phusion, which was used together with a constant-region primer and the adapter on the V primers. TCRdb ran MiXCR on the reads and lists one entry per CDR3 protein. The data show approximately 45,000 distinct CDR3 sequences, with approximately 26% seen just once and over 9.5% held by the top ten. The sequencing used PBMCs, collected after low-dose radiotherapy plus immunotherapy. These receptors came from a male donor with prostate cancer.

A word on this clonotype: Only one base separates this from a far larger clonotype, so it likely reflects a read error. This chain joins TRBV13 and TRBJ1-3; tentatively, D is TRBD1 (6 bases). Germline CDR1 PRHDT, CDR2 FYEKMQ (reference sequence). The CDR3 is 16 amino acids. In DNA, the CDR3 is TGTGCCAGCAGTGCCTCCTCGGGACACTCTGAAAACACCATATATTTT. It yields the protein CASSASSGHSENTIYF.

This clonotype was seen ten or more times. This chain connects TRBV5-5 to TRBJ2-1; a weak D match, TRBD1 (5 bases). Germline values: CDR1 SGHKS, CDR2 YYEKEE (reference sequence). The CDR3 is made up of 14 amino acids. Trimming pared 5 bases from V and 5 bases from J, leaving 14 bases between. For the CDR3, the DNA is TGTGCCAGCAGGCCGAGTGGGGCCCACAATGAGCAGTTCTTC. This sequence encodes CASRPSGAHNEQFF.